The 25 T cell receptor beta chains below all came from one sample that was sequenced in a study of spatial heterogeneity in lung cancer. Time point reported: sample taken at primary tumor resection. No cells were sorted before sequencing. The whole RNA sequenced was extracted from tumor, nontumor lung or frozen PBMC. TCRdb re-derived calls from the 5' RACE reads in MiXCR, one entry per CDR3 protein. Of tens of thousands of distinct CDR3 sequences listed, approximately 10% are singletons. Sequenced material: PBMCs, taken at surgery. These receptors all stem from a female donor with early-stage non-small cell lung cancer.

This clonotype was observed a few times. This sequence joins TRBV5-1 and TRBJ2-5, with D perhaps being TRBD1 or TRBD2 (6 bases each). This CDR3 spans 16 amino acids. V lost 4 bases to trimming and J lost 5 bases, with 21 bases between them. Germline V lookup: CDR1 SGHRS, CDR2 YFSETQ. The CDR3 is CASSPSGGHPVETQYF. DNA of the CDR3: TGCGCCAGCAGCCCCTCTGGGGGGCATCCTGTGGAGACCCAGTACTTC.

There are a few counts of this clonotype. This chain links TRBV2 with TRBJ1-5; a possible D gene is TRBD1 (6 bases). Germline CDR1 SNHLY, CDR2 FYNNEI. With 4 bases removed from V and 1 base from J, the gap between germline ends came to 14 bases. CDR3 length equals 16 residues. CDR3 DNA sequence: TGTGCCAGCAGTGGAAAAGAAGGACAGAGCAATCAGCCCCAGCATTTT. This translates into CASSGKEGQSNQPQHF.

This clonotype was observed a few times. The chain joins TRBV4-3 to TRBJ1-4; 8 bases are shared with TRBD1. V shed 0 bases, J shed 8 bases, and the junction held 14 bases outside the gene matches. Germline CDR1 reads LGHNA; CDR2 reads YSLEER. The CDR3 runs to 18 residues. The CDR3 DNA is TGCGCCAGCAGCCAAGAGGGGACAGGAGTACTACGGGAGGAAAAACTGTTTTTT. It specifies CASSQEGTGVLREEKLFF.

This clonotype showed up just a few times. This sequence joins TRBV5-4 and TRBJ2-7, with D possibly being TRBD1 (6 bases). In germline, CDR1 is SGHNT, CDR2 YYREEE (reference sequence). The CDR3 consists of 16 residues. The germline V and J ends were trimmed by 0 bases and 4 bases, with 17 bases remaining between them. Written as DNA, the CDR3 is TGTGCCAGCAGCTTGGGGGTAGGACAGCAACTTTACGAGCAGTACTTC. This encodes CASSLGVGQQLYEQYF.

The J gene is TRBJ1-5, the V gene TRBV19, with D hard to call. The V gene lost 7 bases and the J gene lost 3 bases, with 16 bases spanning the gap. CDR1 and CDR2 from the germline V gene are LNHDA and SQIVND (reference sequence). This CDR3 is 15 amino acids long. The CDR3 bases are TGTGCCAGTACCTCTCGTGAAACGCTCAATCAGCCCCAGCATTTT. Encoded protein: CASTSRETLNQPQHF.

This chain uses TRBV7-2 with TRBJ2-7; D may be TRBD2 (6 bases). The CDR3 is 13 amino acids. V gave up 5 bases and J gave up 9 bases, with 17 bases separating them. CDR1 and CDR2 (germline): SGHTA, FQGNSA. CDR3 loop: CASSPRTTAWQYF. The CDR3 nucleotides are TGTGCCAGCAGCCCTCGGACTACGGCGTGGCAGTACTTC. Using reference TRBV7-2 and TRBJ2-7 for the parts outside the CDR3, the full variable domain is GAGVSQSPSNKVTEKGKDVELRCDPISGHTALYWYRQSLGQGLEFLIYFQGNSAPDKSGLPSDRFSAERTGGSVSTLTIQRTQQEDSAVYLCASSPRTTAWQYFGPGTRLTVT.

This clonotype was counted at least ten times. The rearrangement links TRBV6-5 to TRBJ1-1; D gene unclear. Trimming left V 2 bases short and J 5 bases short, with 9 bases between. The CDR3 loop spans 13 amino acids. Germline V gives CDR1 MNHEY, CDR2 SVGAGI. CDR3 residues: CASSYRVSTEAFF. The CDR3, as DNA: TGTGCCAGCAGTTACAGGGTTTCGACTGAAGCTTTCTTT.

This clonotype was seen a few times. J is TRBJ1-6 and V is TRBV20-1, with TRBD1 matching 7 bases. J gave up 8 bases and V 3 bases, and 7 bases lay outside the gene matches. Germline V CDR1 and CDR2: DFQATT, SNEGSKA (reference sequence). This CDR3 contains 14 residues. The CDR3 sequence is CSARGQGGDSPLHF. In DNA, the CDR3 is TGCAGTGCTAGGGGTCAGGGGGGGGATTCACCCCTCCACTTT.

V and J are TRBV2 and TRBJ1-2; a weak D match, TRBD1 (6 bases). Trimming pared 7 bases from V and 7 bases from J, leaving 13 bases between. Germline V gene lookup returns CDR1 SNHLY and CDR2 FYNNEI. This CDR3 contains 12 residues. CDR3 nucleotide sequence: TGTGCCAGCACTGTCGGGGGCCTTGGCTACACCTTC. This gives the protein CASTVGGLGYTF.

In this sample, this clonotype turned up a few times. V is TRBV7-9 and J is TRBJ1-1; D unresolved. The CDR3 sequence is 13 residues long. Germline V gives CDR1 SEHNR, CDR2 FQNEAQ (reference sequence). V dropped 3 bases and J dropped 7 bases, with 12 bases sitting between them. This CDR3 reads CASSLLREGEAFF. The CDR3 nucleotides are TGTGCCAGCAGCTTGCTGCGGGAAGGTGAAGCTTTCTTT.

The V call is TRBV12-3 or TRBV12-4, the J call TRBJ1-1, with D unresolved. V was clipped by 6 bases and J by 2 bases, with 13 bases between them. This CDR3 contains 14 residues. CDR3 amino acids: CASSRTSANTEAFF. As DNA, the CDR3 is TGTGCCAGCAGCCGGACTTCAGCTAACACTGAAGCTTTCTTT.

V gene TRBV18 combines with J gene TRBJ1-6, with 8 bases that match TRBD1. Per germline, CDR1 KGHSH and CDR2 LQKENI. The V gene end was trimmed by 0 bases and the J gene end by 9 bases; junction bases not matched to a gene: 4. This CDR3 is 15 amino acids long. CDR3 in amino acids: CASSPPDRESSPLHF. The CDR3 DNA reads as TGTGCCAGCTCACCACCGGACAGGGAGAGTTCACCCCTCCACTTT.

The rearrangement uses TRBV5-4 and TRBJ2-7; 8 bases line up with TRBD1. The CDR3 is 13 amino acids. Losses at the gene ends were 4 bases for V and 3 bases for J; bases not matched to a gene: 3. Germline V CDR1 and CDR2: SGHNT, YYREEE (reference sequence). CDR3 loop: CASSGGQGYEQYF. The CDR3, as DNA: TGTGCCAGCAGCGGCGGACAGGGCTACGAGCAGTACTTC.

The DNA of the CDR3 is TGTGCCAGCAGTCGGCCCAACACCGGGGAGCTGTTTTTT. This codes for CASSRPNTGELFF. This chain links TRBV12-3 or TRBV12-4 with TRBJ2-2; D ambiguous. The CDR3 has 13 amino acids. V lost 5 bases to trimming and J lost 2 bases, with 6 bases between them.

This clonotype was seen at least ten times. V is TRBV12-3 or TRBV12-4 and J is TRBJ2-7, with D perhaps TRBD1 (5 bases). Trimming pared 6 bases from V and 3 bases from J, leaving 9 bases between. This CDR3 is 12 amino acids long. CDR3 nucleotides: TGTGCCAGCAGGGTTGACAGCTACGAGCAGTACTTC. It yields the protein CASRVDSYEQYF.

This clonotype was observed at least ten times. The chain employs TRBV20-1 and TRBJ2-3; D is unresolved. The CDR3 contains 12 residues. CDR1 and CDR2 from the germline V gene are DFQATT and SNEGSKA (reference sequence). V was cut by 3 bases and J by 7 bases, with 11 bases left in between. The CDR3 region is CSASHSTNTQYF. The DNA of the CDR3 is TGCAGTGCTAGCCATAGCACGAATACGCAGTATTTT.

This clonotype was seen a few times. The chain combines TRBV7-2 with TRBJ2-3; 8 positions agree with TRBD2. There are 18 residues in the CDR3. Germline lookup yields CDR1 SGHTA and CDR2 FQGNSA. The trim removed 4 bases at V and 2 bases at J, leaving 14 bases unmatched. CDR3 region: CASSSPGGPSSSTDTQYF. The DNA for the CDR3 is TGTGCCAGCAGCTCCCCGGGGGGGCCATCAAGTTCCACAGATACGCAGTATTTT.

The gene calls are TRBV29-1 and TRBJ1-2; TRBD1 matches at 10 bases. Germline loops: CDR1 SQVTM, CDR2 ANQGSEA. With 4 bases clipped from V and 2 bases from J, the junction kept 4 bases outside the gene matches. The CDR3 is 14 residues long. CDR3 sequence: CSVVRQGANYGYTF. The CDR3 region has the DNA TGCAGCGTTGTAAGACAGGGGGCCAACTATGGCTACACCTTC. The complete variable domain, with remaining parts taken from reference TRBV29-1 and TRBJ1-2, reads SAVISQKPSRDICQRGTSLTIQCQVDSQVTMMFWYRQQPGQSLTLIATANQGSEATYESGFVIDKFPISRPNLTFSTLTVSNMSPEDSSIYLCSVVRQGANYGYTFGSGTRLTVV.

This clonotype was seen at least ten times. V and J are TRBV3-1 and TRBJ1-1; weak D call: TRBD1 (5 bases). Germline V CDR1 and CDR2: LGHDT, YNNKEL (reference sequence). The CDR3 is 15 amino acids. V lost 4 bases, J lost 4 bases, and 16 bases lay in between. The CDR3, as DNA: TGTGCCAGCAGCCTTTGGGGGTTAAGTTTCACTGAAGCTTTCTTT. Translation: CASSLWGLSFTEAFF.

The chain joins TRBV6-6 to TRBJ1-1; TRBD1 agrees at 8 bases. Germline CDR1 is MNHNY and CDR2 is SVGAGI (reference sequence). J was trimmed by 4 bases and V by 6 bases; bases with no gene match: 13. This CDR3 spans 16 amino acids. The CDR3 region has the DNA TGTGCCAGCAGCCCACTGGACAGGGTGAGATCCACTGAAGCTTTCTTT. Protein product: CASSPLDRVRSTEAFF.

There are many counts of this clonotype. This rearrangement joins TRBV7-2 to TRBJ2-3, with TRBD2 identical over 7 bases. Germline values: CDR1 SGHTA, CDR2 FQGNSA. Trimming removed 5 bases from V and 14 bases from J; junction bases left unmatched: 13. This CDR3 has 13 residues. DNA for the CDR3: TGTGCCAGCAGCCCACAATCGGCGGGGGTGAGGTATTTT. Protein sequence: CASSPQSAGVRYF.

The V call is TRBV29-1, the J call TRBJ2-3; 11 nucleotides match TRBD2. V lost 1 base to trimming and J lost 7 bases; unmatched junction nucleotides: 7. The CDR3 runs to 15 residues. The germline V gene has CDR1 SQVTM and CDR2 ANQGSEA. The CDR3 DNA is TGCAGCGTTGAAGTCAGTAGCGGGGGGGTATATACGCAGTATTTT. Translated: CSVEVSSGGVYTQYF.

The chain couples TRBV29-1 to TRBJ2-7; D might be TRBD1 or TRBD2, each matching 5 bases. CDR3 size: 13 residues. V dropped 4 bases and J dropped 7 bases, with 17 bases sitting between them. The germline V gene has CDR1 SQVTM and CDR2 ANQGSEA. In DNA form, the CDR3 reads TGCAGCGTTGTATCGGGACCGGGCGAGGAGCAGTACTTC. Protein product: CSVVSGPGEEQYF.

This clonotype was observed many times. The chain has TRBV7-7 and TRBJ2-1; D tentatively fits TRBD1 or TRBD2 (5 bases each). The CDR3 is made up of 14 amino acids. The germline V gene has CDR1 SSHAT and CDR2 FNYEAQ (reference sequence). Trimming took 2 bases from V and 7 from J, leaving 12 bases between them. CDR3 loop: CASSLSGQGNEQFF. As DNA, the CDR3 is TGTGCCAGCAGCTTATCGGGGCAGGGAAATGAGCAGTTCTTC.

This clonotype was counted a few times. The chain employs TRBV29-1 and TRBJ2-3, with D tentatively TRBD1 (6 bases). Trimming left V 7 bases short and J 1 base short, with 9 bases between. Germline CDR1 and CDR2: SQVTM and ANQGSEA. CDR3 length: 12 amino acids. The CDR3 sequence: CSARTGTDTQYF. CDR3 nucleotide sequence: TGCAGCGCAAGGACAGGCACAGATACGCAGTATTTT.